These T cell receptor beta chains were read from a single sample in a study of blood T cell repertoires in COVID-19. TCRdb keeps only in-frame clones here, not all; method: immunoSEQ multiplex PCR. The profile shows 350,000 to 450,000 clones, less than 85% of them singletons. The sample comprised peripheral blood. These TCRs come from a young woman with acute or convalescent COVID-19. Each CDR3 is given with its conserved first and last residue. Each record gives: CDR3 DNA, CDR3 protein, V gene, D gene, clone size, J gene. D genes are given only for firm matches. Only some rows state a clone size, as once, few, many or a class for expanded clones.

TGTGCCAGCAGCTCAGCCCTGACTAGCGGGGCAGGCTACGAGCAGTACTTC | CASSSALTSGAGYEQYF | TRBV13 | TRBD2 | - | TRBJ2-7
TGTGCCAGCAGTTCGGTGGACACTGAAGCTTTCTTT | CASSSVDTEAFF | TRBV28 | - | few | TRBJ1-1
TGTGCCAGCAGCTTAGAACCGGCGACAATCTACAATGAGCAGTTCTTC | CASSLEPATIYNEQFF | TRBV7-9 | - | - | TRBJ2-1
TGTGCTAGTGGTCCTGGGACTAGCGACGGTGAGCAGTTCTTC | CASGPGTSDGEQFF | TRBV12-5 | TRBD2 | once | TRBJ2-1
TGTGCCAGCAGTTATCCGGGACTGGCGAACACCGGGGAGCTGTTTTTT | CASSYPGLANTGELFF | TRBV5-4 | - | - | TRBJ2-2
TGTGCCAGCACCGGGACACCTGGAAAAAACATTCAGTACTTC | CASTGTPGKNIQYF | TRBV6-5 | - | - | TRBJ2-4
TGCGCCAGCAGCTTGGCTTCCGGGACAGGGTCCTACGAGCAGTACTTC | CASSLASGTGSYEQYF | TRBV5-1 | TRBD1 | - | TRBJ2-7
TGTGCCAGCAGTTGTCAAGACTGCGAGCAGTACTTC | CASSCQDCEQYF | TRBV27 | - | once | TRBJ2-7
TGTGCCACCCGTTCTGGGCTCTACGAGCAGTACTTC | CATRSGLYEQYF | TRBV19 | - | - | TRBJ2-7
TGCAGCGCCCTTCCTTACACAGGTTTTGATACGCAGTATTTT | CSALPYTGFDTQYF | TRBV29-1 | - | - | TRBJ2-3
TGCGCCAGCAGCCTGACAGCTCTGAACACTGAAGCTTTCTTT | CASSLTALNTEAFF | TRBV5-1 | - | - | TRBJ1-1
TGTGCCAGCAGCGTACAGGGCACGGCTGGCACAGATACGCAGTATTTT | CASSVQGTAGTDTQYF | TRBV7-3 | - | - | TRBJ2-3
TGTGCCAGCAGCCCCACGGGGGGCGTTTACGAGCAGTACTTC | CASSPTGGVYEQYF | TRBV7-9 | - | - | TRBJ2-7
TGTGCCAGCAGCGAAACTAGAGCAACTTGGAATGAGCAGTTCTTC | CASSETRATWNEQFF | TRBV14 | - | - | TRBJ2-1
TGTGCCAGCAGCTTGGCCGACAGGGACGAGCAGTACTTC | CASSLADRDEQYF | TRBV5-4 | TRBD1 | - | TRBJ2-7
TGCGCCAGCAGCCAAGAATCAGGGCTAAGCGGGAGGGCCGAAGAGACCCAGTACTTC | CASSQESGLSGRAEETQYF | TRBV4-1 | TRBD2 | - | TRBJ2-5
TGTGCCAGCAGTGAAGAGGGGGGGGGCACTGAAGCTTTCTTT | CASSEEGGGTEAFF | TRBV2 | - | few | TRBJ1-1
TGTGCCACCAGCAGAGCCTCCCCCGGGCAGGGGGCGGACTATGGCTACACCTTC | CATSRASPGQGADYGYTF | TRBV15 | TRBD1 | - | TRBJ1-2